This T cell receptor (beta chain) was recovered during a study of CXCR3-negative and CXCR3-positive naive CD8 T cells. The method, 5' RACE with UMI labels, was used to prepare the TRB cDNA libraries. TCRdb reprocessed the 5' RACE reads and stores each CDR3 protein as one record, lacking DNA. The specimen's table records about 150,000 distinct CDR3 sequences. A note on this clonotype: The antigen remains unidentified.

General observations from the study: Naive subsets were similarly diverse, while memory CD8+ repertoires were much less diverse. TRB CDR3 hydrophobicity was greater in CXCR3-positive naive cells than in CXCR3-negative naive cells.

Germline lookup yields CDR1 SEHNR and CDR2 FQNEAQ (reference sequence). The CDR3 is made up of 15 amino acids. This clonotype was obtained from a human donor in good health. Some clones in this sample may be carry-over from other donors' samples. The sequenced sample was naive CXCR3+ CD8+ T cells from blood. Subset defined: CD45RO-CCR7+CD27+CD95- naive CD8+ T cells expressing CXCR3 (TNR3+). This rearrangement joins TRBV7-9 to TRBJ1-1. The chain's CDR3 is CASSLLAVDGTEAFF.